This T cell receptor (beta chain) emerged from a study of cytomegalovirus exposure and HLA in healthy donors. Broader study findings: Rarity marked most TCR sequences, yet some public TCRs occurred in many donors. The study labeled 164 TCR beta chains cytomegalovirus-associated.

TCRdb's copy holds only in-frame clones and misses some; the assay was immunoSEQ multiplex PCR. The sample has tens of thousands of clones, approximately 90% seen once. A note on this clone: Its antigen is unidentified.

CDR1 MNHNY and CDR2 SVGAGI come from the germline V gene (reference sequence). V lost 6 bases, J lost 7 bases, and 7 bases lay in between. The CDR3 runs to 12 residues. Sequences were obtained from PBMCs. The receptor was derived from a woman younger than 30 in good health and CMV-seropositive. The V call is TRBV6-6, the J call TRBJ1-6; D is perhaps TRBD1 (5 bases). This CDR3 reads CASRSGNSPLHF. DNA of the CDR3: TGTGCCAGCAGATCAGGGAATTCACCCCTCCACTTT.